These 5 T cell receptor beta chains were sequenced from one sample in a study of blood T cell repertoires in COVID-19. Generated by immunoSEQ multiplex PCR, the TCRdb table keeps only in-frame clones and is missing some. The repertoire holds around 230,000 clones, with approximately 90% as singletons. Source material: PBMCs or T cells enriched from blood (not recorded which). These receptors all come from a woman in her 30s who had recovered from COVID-19.

The CDR3 sequence: CASSPGVAGPSDTQYF. The CDR3, as DNA: TGTGCCAGCAGCCCCGGGGTAGCGGGTCCCTCAGATACGCAGTATTTT. The chain combines TRBV3-1 (or the pseudogene TRBV3-2) with TRBJ2-3; 7 bases agree with TRBD2. The germline V gene encodes CDR1 LGHDT and CDR2 YNNKEL (reference sequence). CDR3 length equals 16 residues. The V gene end was trimmed by 4 bases and the J gene end by 4 bases; junction bases not matched to a gene: 11.

The CDR3 region is CASSLAGALLQETQYF. CDR3 DNA: TGCGCCAGCAGCTTGGCTGGGGCCCTACTCCAAGAGACCCAGTACTTC. The genes are TRBV5-1 and TRBJ2-5, with D possibly matching TRBD1 (5 bases). This CDR3 contains 16 residues. Germline V CDR1 and CDR2: SGHRS, YFSETQ. Trimming removed 0 bases from V and 1 base from J, with 13 bases in between.

The J gene is TRBJ1-1, the V gene TRBV19; possibly TRBD1 for D (6 bases). V dropped 4 bases and J dropped 11 bases, with 17 bases sitting between them. The CDR3 totals 13 residues. Germline-derived CDR1 and CDR2 are LNHDA and SQIVND (reference sequence). In DNA, the CDR3 is TGTGCCAGTAGTACAGGGGTTCCTGGAACTGCTTTCTTT. Amino acids: CASSTGVPGTAFF.

About this clone itself: In the same sample, other DNA sequences code for this CDR3. The chain combines TRBV4-3 with TRBJ2-7; 8 positions match TRBD1. The germline CDR1 and CDR2 sequences are LGHNA and YSLEER. Losses at the gene ends were 1 base for V and 2 bases for J; bases not matched to a gene: 4. The CDR3 totals 15 residues. The CDR3 loop is CASSQGQGAAYEQYF. CDR3 bases: TGCGCCAGCAGCCAAGGGCAGGGGGCAGCCTACGAGCAGTACTTC.

The rearrangement joins TRBV5-1 to TRBJ1-6; D possibly corresponds to TRBD1 (5 bases). V lost 0 bases, J lost 5 bases, and 12 bases lay in between. Germline V CDR1 and CDR2: SGHRS, YFSETQ. The CDR3 is made up of 16 amino acids. The CDR3 spells CASSLVGQGNNSPLHF. The CDR3, as DNA: TGCGCCAGCAGCTTGGTAGGGCAGGGAAATAATTCACCCCTCCACTTT.